Listed below are T cell receptor beta chains from one sample, sequenced in a study of blood T cell repertoires in COVID-19. This table comes from immunoSEQ multiplex PCR, and its TCRdb copy is limited to in-frame clones, with some not included. The sample consists of approximately 240,000 clones, approximately 92% of them appearing once. Sequenced material: PBMCs or T cells enriched from blood (not recorded which). The receptor set was obtained from a woman between 18 and 29 years old in a cohort exposed to, infected with or recovered from COVID-19 (not recorded which). Both conserved end residues are part of each CDR3. A D gene is named only where the DNA matches it firmly. Only some rows state a clone size, as once, few, many or a class for expanded clones.

v_gene: TRBV15; j_gene: TRBJ1-1; d_gene: TRBD1; abundance: -; len: 16; CDR3aa: CATSRDAGGAGTEAFF; CDR3nt: TGTGCCACCAGCAGGGACGCAGGGGGCGCGGGCACTGAAGCTTTCTTT
v_gene: TRBV2; j_gene: TRBJ1-3; d_gene: -; abundance: once; len: 16; CDR3aa: CASSEFRPGGGNTIYF; CDR3nt: TGTGCCAGCAGTGAGTTCAGGCCGGGGGGAGGAAACACCATATATTTT
v_gene: TRBV9; j_gene: TRBJ2-1; d_gene: TRBD2; abundance: -; len: 15; CDR3aa: CASSATSGYYNEQFF; CDR3nt: TGTGCCAGCAGCGCCACTAGCGGGTACTACAATGAGCAGTTCTTC
v_gene: TRBV2; j_gene: TRBJ2-1; d_gene: -; abundance: -; len: 13; CDR3aa: CAGGRDSYNEQFF; CDR3nt: TGTGCCGGTGGACGGGATTCCTACAATGAGCAGTTCTTC
v_gene: TRBV3-1/TRBV3-2; j_gene: TRBJ1-1; d_gene: -; abundance: -; len: 17; CDR3aa: CASSQDPRGFKNTEAFF; CDR3nt: TGTGCCAGCAGCCAAGATCCCCGAGGGTTCAAGAACACTGAAGCTTTCTTT
v_gene: TRBV28; j_gene: TRBJ2-2; d_gene: TRBD1; abundance: -; len: 18; CDR3aa: CASSLEKVDRVDTGELFF; CDR3nt: TGTGCCAGCAGCCTTGAGAAAGTGGACAGGGTCGACACCGGGGAGCTGTTTTTT
v_gene: TRBV5-5; j_gene: TRBJ2-7; d_gene: TRBD1; abundance: -; len: 15; CDR3aa: CASSFDPGQGGEQYF; CDR3nt: TGTGCCAGCAGCTTTGATCCCGGACAGGGAGGCGAGCAGTACTTC
v_gene: TRBV28; j_gene: TRBJ1-5; d_gene: -; abundance: -; len: 10; CDR3aa: CASGSQPQHF; CDR3nt: TGTGCCAGCGGGAGTCAGCCCCAGCATTTT
v_gene: TRBV10-3; j_gene: TRBJ2-1; d_gene: -; abundance: -; len: 14; CDR3aa: CATQGGVSYNEQFF; CDR3nt: TGTGCCACCCAAGGCGGGGTTTCCTACAATGAGCAGTTCTTC
v_gene: TRBV5-1; j_gene: TRBJ1-1; d_gene: -; abundance: -; len: 14; CDR3aa: CASSPDNLNTEAFF; CDR3nt: TGCGCCAGCAGCCCGGACAATCTGAACACTGAAGCTTTCTTT
v_gene: TRBV14; j_gene: TRBJ2-5; d_gene: -; abundance: -; len: 16; CDR3aa: CASSQDAGAASETQYF; CDR3nt: TGTGCCAGCAGCCAAGATGCGGGGGCCGCTTCGGAGACCCAGTACTTC
v_gene: TRBV30; j_gene: TRBJ1-3; d_gene: -; abundance: -; len: 14; CDR3aa: CAWGQGTTGNTIYF; CDR3nt: TGTGCCTGGGGGCAGGGCACAACTGGAAACACCATATATTTT
v_gene: TRBV7-3; j_gene: TRBJ2-3; d_gene: -; abundance: -; len: 13; CDR3aa: CASSFGATDTQYF; CDR3nt: TGTGCCAGCAGCTTTGGGGCAACAGATACGCAGTATTTT
v_gene: TRBV7-8; j_gene: TRBJ2-7; d_gene: TRBD2; abundance: -; len: 15; CDR3aa: CASTTERGPSYEQYF; CDR3nt: TGTGCCAGCACTACGGAGCGGGGGCCTTCCTACGAGCAGTACTTC
v_gene: TRBV21-1; j_gene: TRBJ2-2; d_gene: -; abundance: -; len: 16; CDR3aa: CASSTYRPPNTGELFF; CDR3nt: TGTGCCAGCAGCACGTACAGGCCCCCGAACACCGGGGAGCTGTTTTTT
v_gene: TRBV19; j_gene: TRBJ2-1; d_gene: TRBD1; abundance: few; len: 15; CDR3aa: CATGPTGSSYNEQFF; CDR3nt: TGTGCCACAGGACCGACAGGGAGCTCCTACAATGAGCAGTTCTTC
v_gene: TRBV5-1; j_gene: TRBJ1-1; d_gene: -; abundance: -; len: 14; CDR3aa: CASSLENSHTEAFF; CDR3nt: TGCGCCAGCAGCTTGGAAAACTCTCACACTGAAGCTTTCTTT
v_gene: TRBV2; j_gene: TRBJ1-5; d_gene: TRBD1; abundance: -; len: 17; CDR3aa: CASALLATGTGSQPQHF; CDR3nt: TGTGCCAGCGCCCTCTTGGCCACGGGGACAGGGAGCCAGCCCCAGCATTTT
v_gene: TRBV2; j_gene: TRBJ2-1; d_gene: TRBD2; abundance: -; len: 15; CDR3aa: CASSEEGLSGGEQFF; CDR3nt: TGTGCCAGCAGTGAGGAGGGACTGTCGGGGGGTGAGCAGTTCTTC
v_gene: TRBV27; j_gene: TRBJ1-4; d_gene: -; abundance: few; len: 15; CDR3aa: CASSSRSPGNEKLFF; CDR3nt: TGTGCCAGCAGTTCCCGGAGTCCGGGTAATGAAAAACTGTTTTTT
v_gene: TRBV18; j_gene: TRBJ1-5; d_gene: -; abundance: -; len: 15; CDR3aa: CASSSAGTSDQPQHF; CDR3nt: TGTGCCAGCTCCTCGGCCGGGACATCGGATCAGCCCCAGCATTTT
v_gene: TRBV9; j_gene: TRBJ1-6; d_gene: -; abundance: few; len: 14; CDR3aa: CASSVGGESSPLHF; CDR3nt: TGTGCCAGCAGCGTCGGGGGAGAGAGTTCACCCCTCCACTTT
v_gene: TRBV2; j_gene: TRBJ1-5; d_gene: TRBD1; abundance: -; len: 15; CDR3aa: CASMRGTGDNQPQHF; CDR3nt: TGTGCCAGCATGAGAGGGACAGGGGACAATCAGCCCCAGCATTTT
v_gene: TRBV7-3; j_gene: TRBJ2-1; d_gene: -; abundance: few; len: 14; CDR3aa: CASSLTSAHNEQFF; CDR3nt: TGTGCCAGCAGCTTAACTAGTGCCCACAATGAGCAGTTCTTC
v_gene: TRBV6-5; j_gene: TRBJ1-2; d_gene: TRBD1; abundance: -; len: 13; CDR3aa: CASSRDRNYGYTF; CDR3nt: TGTGCCAGCAGTCGGGACAGAAATTATGGCTACACCTTC
v_gene: TRBV3-1/TRBV3-2; j_gene: TRBJ2-5; d_gene: -; abundance: -; len: 16; CDR3aa: CASSQDQGPQRETQYF; CDR3nt: TGTGCCAGCAGCCAAGACCAGGGGCCCCAGCGGGAGACCCAGTACTTC
v_gene: TRBV12-3/TRBV12-4; j_gene: TRBJ1-1; d_gene: -; abundance: -; len: 13; CDR3aa: CASSLDRLTQAFF; CDR3nt: TGTGCCAGCAGTTTAGACAGGTTGACTCAAGCTTTCTTT
v_gene: TRBV19; j_gene: TRBJ2-1; d_gene: -; abundance: -; len: 14; CDR3aa: CASTQYGSSNEQFF; CDR3nt: TGTGCCAGTACCCAATACGGGAGTTCCAATGAGCAGTTCTTC
v_gene: TRBV5-1; j_gene: TRBJ2-7; d_gene: TRBD1; abundance: -; len: 15; CDR3aa: CASSVGQGISYEQYF; CDR3nt: TGCGCCAGCAGCGTGGGACAGGGGATCTCCTACGAGCAGTACTTC
v_gene: TRBV5-1; j_gene: TRBJ2-1; d_gene: -; abundance: -; len: 15; CDR3aa: CASSLRQAVYNEQFF; CDR3nt: TGCGCCAGCAGCCTGAGACAGGCGGTCTACAATGAGCAGTTCTTC
v_gene: TRBV7-3; j_gene: TRBJ2-1; d_gene: -; abundance: -; len: 17; CDR3aa: CASSPTSERTPYNEQFF; CDR3nt: TGTGCCAGCAGCCCTACCTCGGAGCGAACTCCCTACAATGAGCAGTTCTTC
v_gene: TRBV6-2/TRBV6-3; j_gene: TRBJ1-1; d_gene: -; abundance: -; len: 13; CDR3aa: CASSSSLNTEAFF; CDR3nt: TGTGCCAGCAGTTCTTCCCTGAACACTGAAGCTTTCTTT
v_gene: TRBV12-3/TRBV12-4; j_gene: TRBJ2-7; d_gene: -; abundance: few; len: 13; CDR3aa: CASSLAGAYEQYF; CDR3nt: TGTGCCAGCAGTTTAGCGGGAGCCTACGAGCAGTACTTC
v_gene: TRBV27; j_gene: TRBJ2-5; d_gene: TRBD2; abundance: -; len: 17; CDR3aa: CASSLIPPSGGMETQYF; CDR3nt: TGTGCCAGCAGTTTAATTCCACCTAGCGGGGGGATGGAGACCCAGTACTTC
v_gene: TRBV5-1; j_gene: TRBJ2-1; d_gene: TRBD2; abundance: -; len: 15; CDR3aa: CASAGGGGSYNEQFF; CDR3nt: TGCGCCAGCGCGGGGGGTGGCGGTTCCTACAATGAGCAGTTCTTC
v_gene: TRBV11-2; j_gene: TRBJ1-4; d_gene: -; abundance: -; len: 14; CDR3aa: CASSFGGANEKLFF; CDR3nt: TGTGCCAGCAGCTTTGGAGGGGCTAATGAAAAACTGTTTTTT
v_gene: TRBV19; j_gene: TRBJ1-5; d_gene: -; abundance: -; len: 16; CDR3aa: CASSPRGGVGNQPQHF; CDR3nt: TGTGCCAGTAGTCCCAGGGGAGGGGTTGGCAATCAGCCCCAGCATTTT
v_gene: TRBV7-8; j_gene: TRBJ2-5; d_gene: TRBD1; abundance: -; len: 14; CDR3aa: CASSSGTDQETQYF; CDR3nt: TGTGCCAGCAGCTCCGGGACAGACCAAGAGACCCAGTACTTC
v_gene: TRBV21-1; j_gene: TRBJ2-5; d_gene: -; abundance: -; len: 19; CDR3aa: CASSIFSSGGCRYQETQYF; CDR3nt: TGTGCCAGCAGCATATTTTCTAGCGGGGGCTGTCGGTACCAAGAGACCCAGTACTTC
v_gene: TRBV7-9; j_gene: TRBJ1-5; d_gene: TRBD1; abundance: once; len: 18; CDR3aa: CASSLVGGGQGTDQPQHF; CDR3nt: TGTGCCAGCAGCTTAGTTGGCGGTGGACAGGGAACCGATCAGCCCCAGCATTTT
v_gene: TRBV14; j_gene: TRBJ1-6; d_gene: TRBD1; abundance: once; len: 15; CDR3aa: CASSQGRQGASPLHF; CDR3nt: TGTGCCAGCAGCCAAGGTAGACAGGGGGCTTCACCCCTCCACTTT
v_gene: TRBV5-4; j_gene: TRBJ1-1; d_gene: -; abundance: -; len: 15; CDR3aa: CASSPPPTVITEAFF; CDR3nt: TGTGCCAGCAGCCCACCACCGACTGTTATAACTGAAGCTTTCTTT
v_gene: TRBV10-2; j_gene: TRBJ2-5; d_gene: -; abundance: -; len: 11; CDR3aa: CASTSQETQYF; CDR3nt: TGCGCCAGCACTAGCCAAGAGACCCAGTACTTC
v_gene: TRBV6-5; j_gene: TRBJ1-6; d_gene: -; abundance: -; len: 12; CDR3aa: CASGRVTPPLHF; CDR3nt: TGTGCCAGCGGCAGGGTCACTCCACCCCTCCACTTT
v_gene: TRBV29-1; j_gene: TRBJ2-1; d_gene: TRBD2; abundance: -; len: 13; CDR3aa: CSVASKAGVEQFF; CDR3nt: TGCAGCGTTGCGAGTAAGGCGGGAGTTGAGCAGTTCTTC
v_gene: TRBV7-2; j_gene: TRBJ2-1; d_gene: TRBD1; abundance: -; len: 16; CDR3aa: CASSPSQGGVGNEQFF; CDR3nt: TGTGCCAGCAGTCCATCACAGGGGGGTGTTGGCAATGAGCAGTTCTTC
v_gene: TRBV11-2; j_gene: TRBJ1-1; d_gene: -; abundance: -; len: 15; CDR3aa: CASQREVGHNTEAFF; CDR3nt: TGTGCCAGCCAACGGGAGGTAGGACACAACACTGAAGCTTTCTTT
v_gene: TRBV5-6; j_gene: TRBJ1-4; d_gene: -; abundance: -; len: 14; CDR3aa: CASSLPGMNEKLFF; CDR3nt: TGTGCCAGCAGCTTGCCAGGGATGAATGAAAAACTGTTTTTT
v_gene: TRBV14; j_gene: TRBJ2-1; d_gene: -; abundance: -; len: 13; CDR3aa: CASSHRGVDEQFF; CDR3nt: TGTGCCAGCAGCCACAGGGGTGTCGATGAGCAGTTCTTC
v_gene: TRBV2; j_gene: TRBJ1-6; d_gene: -; abundance: -; len: 13; CDR3aa: CASKTGFNSPLHF; CDR3nt: TGTGCCAGCAAAACAGGGTTTAATTCACCCCTCCACTTT
v_gene: TRBV7-9; j_gene: TRBJ2-7; d_gene: TRBD1; abundance: -; len: 16; CDR3aa: CASSGSGGAVSYEQYF; CDR3nt: TGTGCCAGCAGCGGGTCAGGGGGAGCGGTCTCCTACGAGCAGTACTTC
v_gene: TRBV11-3; j_gene: TRBJ2-3; d_gene: TRBD2; abundance: -; len: 15; CDR3aa: CASSLEGREGPAQYF; CDR3nt: TGTGCCAGCAGCTTAGAAGGGCGGGAGGGCCCTGCGCAGTATTTT
v_gene: TRBV5-4; j_gene: TRBJ2-1; d_gene: TRBD2; abundance: -; len: 16; CDR3aa: CASSTQDGTTSNEQFF; CDR3nt: TGTGCCAGCAGCACGCAAGACGGGACTACCAGCAATGAGCAGTTCTTC
v_gene: TRBV10-1; j_gene: TRBJ2-3; d_gene: TRBD1; abundance: few; len: 16; CDR3aa: CASLRLGTVEFCTQYF; CDR3nt: TGCGCCAGCCTTCGTTTGGGGACAGTCGAGTTCTGCACGCAGTATTTT
v_gene: TRBV7-2; j_gene: TRBJ1-1; d_gene: -; abundance: few; len: 13; CDR3aa: CASSDHRGTEAFF; CDR3nt: TGTGCCAGCAGCGACCACCGGGGCACTGAAGCTTTCTTT
v_gene: TRBV7-9; j_gene: TRBJ2-1; d_gene: -; abundance: -; len: 13; CDR3aa: CASSGGNWNEQFF; CDR3nt: TGTGCCAGCAGCGGGGGGAATTGGAATGAGCAGTTCTTC
v_gene: TRBV24-1; j_gene: TRBJ1-2; d_gene: -; abundance: -; len: 15; CDR3aa: CATSEPGKSLGGYTF; CDR3nt: TGTGCCACCAGTGAGCCAGGGAAATCCCTCGGTGGCTACACCTTC